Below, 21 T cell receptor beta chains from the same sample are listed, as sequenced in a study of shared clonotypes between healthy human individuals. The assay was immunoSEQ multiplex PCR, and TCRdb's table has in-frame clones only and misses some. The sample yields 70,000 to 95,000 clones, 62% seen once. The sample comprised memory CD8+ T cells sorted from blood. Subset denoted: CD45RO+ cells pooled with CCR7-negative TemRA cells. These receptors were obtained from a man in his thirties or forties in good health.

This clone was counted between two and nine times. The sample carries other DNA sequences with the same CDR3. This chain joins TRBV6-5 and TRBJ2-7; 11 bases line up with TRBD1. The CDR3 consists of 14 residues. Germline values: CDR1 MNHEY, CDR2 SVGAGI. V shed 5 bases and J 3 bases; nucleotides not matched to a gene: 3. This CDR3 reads CASSRGTGGYEQYF. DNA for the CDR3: TGTGCCAGCAGTCGCGGGACAGGGGGCTACGAGCAGTACTTC.

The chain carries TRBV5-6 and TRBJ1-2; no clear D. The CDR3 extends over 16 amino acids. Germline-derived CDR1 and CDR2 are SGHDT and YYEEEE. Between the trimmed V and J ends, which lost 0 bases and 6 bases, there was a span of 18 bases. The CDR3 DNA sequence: TGTGCCAGCAGCTTGGGAGGGATGGGCGGACCAGATGGCTACACCTTC. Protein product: CASSLGGMGGPDGYTF.

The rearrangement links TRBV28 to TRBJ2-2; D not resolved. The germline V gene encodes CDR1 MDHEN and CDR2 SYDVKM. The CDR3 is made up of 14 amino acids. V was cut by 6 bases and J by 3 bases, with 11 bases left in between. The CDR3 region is CASRERPYTGELFF. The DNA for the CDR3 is TGTGCCAGCAGGGAGCGACCATACACCGGGGAGCTGTTTTTT.

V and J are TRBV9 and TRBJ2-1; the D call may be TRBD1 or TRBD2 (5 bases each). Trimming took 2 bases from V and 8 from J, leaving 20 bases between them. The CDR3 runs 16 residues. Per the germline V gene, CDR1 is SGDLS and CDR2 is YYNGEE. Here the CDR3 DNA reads TGTGCCAGCAGCGTTCGGGGCGGATCCCTTATGTATGAGCAGTTCTTC. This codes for CASSVRGGSLMYEQFF.

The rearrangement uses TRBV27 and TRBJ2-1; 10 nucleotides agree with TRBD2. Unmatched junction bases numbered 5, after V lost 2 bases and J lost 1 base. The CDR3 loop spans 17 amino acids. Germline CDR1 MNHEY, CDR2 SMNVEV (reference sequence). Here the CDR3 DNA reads TGTGCCAGCAGTTTAACCACTAGCGGGACATCCTACAATGAGCAGTTCTTC. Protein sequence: CASSLTTSGTSYNEQFF.

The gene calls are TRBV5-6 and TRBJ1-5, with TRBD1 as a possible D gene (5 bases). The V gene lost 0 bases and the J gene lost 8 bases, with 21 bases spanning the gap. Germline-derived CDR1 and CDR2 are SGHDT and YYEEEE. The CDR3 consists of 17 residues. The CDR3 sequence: CASSLGGGDSPGEPQHF. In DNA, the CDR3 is TGTGCCAGCAGCTTGGGAGGTGGTGACAGTCCGGGTGAGCCCCAGCATTTT.

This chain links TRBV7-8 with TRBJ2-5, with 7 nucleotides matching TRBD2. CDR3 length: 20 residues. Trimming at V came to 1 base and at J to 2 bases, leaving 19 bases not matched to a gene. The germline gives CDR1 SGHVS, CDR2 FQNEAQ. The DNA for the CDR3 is TGTGCCAGCAGCTTAGAGGTTGGCGGGAGTAGGGTTGACAAACAAGAGACCCAGTACTTC. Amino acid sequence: CASSLEVGGSRVDKQETQYF.

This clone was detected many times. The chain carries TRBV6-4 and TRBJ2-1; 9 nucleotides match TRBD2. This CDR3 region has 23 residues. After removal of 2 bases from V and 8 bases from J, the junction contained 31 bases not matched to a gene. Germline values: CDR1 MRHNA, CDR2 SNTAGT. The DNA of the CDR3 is TGTGCCAGCAGTGACAGGGGGCGAGGTCCTAGCGGGAAAAGGACCCACCGTCAGGATGAGCAGTTCTTC. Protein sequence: CASSDRGRGPSGKRTHRQDEQFF.

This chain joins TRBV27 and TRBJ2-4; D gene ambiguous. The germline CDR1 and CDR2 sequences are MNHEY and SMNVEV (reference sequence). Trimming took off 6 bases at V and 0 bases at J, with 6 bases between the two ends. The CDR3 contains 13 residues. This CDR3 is CASSGLAKNIQYF. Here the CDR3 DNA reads TGTGCCAGCAGCGGGCTAGCCAAAAACATTCAGTACTTC.

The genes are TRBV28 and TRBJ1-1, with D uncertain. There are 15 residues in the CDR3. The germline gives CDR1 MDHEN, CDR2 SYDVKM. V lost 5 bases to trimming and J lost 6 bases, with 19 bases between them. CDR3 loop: CASSVRLTSYAEAFF. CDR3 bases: TGTGCCAGCAGTGTACGCCTCACTTCTTACGCTGAAGCTTTCTTT.

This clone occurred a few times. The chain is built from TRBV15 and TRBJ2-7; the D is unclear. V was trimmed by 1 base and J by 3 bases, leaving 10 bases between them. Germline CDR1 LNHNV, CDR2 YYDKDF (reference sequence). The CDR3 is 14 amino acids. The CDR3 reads CATSRGTVDYEQYF. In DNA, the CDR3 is TGTGCCACCAGCAGAGGGACGGTTGACTACGAGCAGTACTTC.

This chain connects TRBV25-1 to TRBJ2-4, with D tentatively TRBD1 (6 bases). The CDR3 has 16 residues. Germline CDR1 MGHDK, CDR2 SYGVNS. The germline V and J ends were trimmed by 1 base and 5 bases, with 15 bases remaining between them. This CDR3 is CASSESSGTQENIQYF. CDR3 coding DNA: TGTGCCAGCAGTGAATCCTCCGGGACACAAGAAAACATTCAGTACTTC.

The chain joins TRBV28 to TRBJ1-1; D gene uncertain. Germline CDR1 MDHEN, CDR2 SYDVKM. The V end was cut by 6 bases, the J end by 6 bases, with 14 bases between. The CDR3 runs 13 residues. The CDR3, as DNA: TGTGCCAGCAGAACGAATTACCGAGCTGAAGCTTTCTTT. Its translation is CASRTNYRAEAFF. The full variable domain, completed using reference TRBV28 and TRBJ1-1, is DVKVTQSSRYLVKRTGEKVFLECVQDMDHENMFWYRQDPGLGLRLIYFSYDVKMKEKGDIPEGYSVSREKKERFSLILESASTNQTSMYLCASRTNYRAEAFFGQGTRLTVV.

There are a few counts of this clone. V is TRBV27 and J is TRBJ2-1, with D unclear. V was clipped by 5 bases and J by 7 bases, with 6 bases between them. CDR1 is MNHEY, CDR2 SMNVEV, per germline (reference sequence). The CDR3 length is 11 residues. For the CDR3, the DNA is TGTGCCAGCAGTGTAAATAATGAGCAGTTCTTC. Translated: CASSVNNEQFF.

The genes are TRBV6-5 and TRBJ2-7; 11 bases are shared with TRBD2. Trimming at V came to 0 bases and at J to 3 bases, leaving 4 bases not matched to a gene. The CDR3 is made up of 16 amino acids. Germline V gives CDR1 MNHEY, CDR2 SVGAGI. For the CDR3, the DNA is TGTGCCAGCAGTTACTCGGGTGGGACTAGCGGCTACGAGCAGTACTTC. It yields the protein CASSYSGGTSGYEQYF.

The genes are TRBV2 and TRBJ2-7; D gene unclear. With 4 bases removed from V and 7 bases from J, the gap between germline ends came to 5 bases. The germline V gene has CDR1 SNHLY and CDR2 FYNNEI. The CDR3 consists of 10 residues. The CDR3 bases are TGTGCCAGCAGTGTTCCAGAGCAGTACTTC. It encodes CASSVPEQYF.

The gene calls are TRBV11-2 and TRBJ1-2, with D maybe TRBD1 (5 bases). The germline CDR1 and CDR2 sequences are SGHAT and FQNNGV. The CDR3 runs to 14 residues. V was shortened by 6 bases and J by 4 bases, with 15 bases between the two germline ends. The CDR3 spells CASRDGGMVYGYTF. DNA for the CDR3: TGTGCCAGCAGAGACGGGGGGATGGTCTATGGCTACACCTTC. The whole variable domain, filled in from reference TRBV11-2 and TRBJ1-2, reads EAGVAQSPRYKIIEKRQSVAFWCNPISGHATLYWYQQILGQGPKLLIQFQNNGVVDDSQLPKDRFSAERLKGVDSTLKIQPAKLEDSAVYLCASRDGGMVYGYTFGSGTRLTVV.

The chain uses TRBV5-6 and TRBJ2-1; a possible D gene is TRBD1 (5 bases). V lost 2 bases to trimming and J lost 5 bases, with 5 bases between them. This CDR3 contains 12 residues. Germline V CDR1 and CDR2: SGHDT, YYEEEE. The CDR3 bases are TGTGCCAGCAGCTTAGGGGACAATGAGCAGTTCTTC. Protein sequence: CASSLGDNEQFF. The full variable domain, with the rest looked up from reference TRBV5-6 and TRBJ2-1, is DAGVTQSPTHLIKTRGQQVTLRCSPKSGHDTVSWYQQALGQGPQFIFQYYEEEERQRGNFPDRFSGHQFPNYSSELNVNALLLGDSALYLCASSLGDNEQFFGPGTRLTVL.

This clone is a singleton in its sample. The CDR3 DNA reads as TGTGCCAGCAGCTCCGACAGGTACCGAGGCTACACCTTC. This encodes CASSSDRYRGYTF. The chain uses TRBV7-2 and TRBJ1-2; the D gene is possibly TRBD1 (6 bases). CDR1 and CDR2 (germline): SGHTA, FQGNSA. The CDR3 runs to 13 residues. V was shortened by 4 bases and J by 8 bases, with 14 bases between the two germline ends.

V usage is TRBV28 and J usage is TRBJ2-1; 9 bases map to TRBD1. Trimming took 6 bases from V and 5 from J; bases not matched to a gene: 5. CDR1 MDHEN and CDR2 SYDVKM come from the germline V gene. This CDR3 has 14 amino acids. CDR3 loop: CASSRQGEDNEQFF. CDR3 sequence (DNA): TGTGCCAGCAGCCGACAGGGGGAGGACAATGAGCAGTTCTTC. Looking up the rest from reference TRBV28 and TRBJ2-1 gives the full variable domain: DVKVTQSSRYLVKRTGEKVFLECVQDMDHENMFWYRQDPGLGLRLIYFSYDVKMKEKGDIPEGYSVSREKKERFSLILESASTNQTSMYLCASSRQGEDNEQFFGPGTRLTVL.

The CDR3 nucleotides read TGTGCCAGCAGTGAGTTGGGTCTTGAAGCTTTCTTT. This encodes CASSELGLEAFF. The rearrangement joins TRBV25-1 to TRBJ1-1; the D is unclear. The V end lost 3 bases, the J end lost 7 bases, and 9 bases lay between the germline ends. CDR1 is MGHDK and CDR2 is SYGVNS in the germline V gene. The CDR3 is made up of 12 amino acids.